This entry concerns a single TCR beta chain. This specimen belongs to a study of blood T cell repertoires in COVID-19. Study-level information: The United States, Italy and Spain supplied acute and convalescent COVID-19 samples. The cDNA or gDNA used as material had been derived from T cells, B-cell-depleted T cells, or PBMCs.

Cohort 3 donors were reported recovered after two negative PCRs, clearance, or symptom resolution. In the original analysis: For nucleated cells, counts were estimated from reference gene primer amplification. Using immunoSEQ multiplex PCR, the repertoire was profiled, and TCRdb retains in-frame clones only, with some absent. The V and J calls and clone size come from that table; D and trimming were worked out from the DNA. The top ten hold about 1.9% of the sample, which has around 240,000 clones, approximately 85% seen once. The clonotype comes from a woman between 45 and 60 years old who had recovered from COVID-19. Sample: PBMCs or T cells enriched from blood (not recorded which).

CDR3 bases: TGTGCCAGCAGTCTGTATCGGGGAGGAGGTAACAATGAGCAGTTCTTC. Its protein product is CASSLYRGGGNNEQFF. This chain joins TRBV7-2 and TRBJ2-1; tentatively, D is TRBD2 (6 bases). The CDR3 runs 16 residues. Trimming pared 6 bases from V and 5 bases from J, leaving 20 bases between. CDR1 and CDR2 from the germline V gene are SGHTA and FQGNSA.